The 11 T cell receptor beta chains given below trace back to one sample, sequenced in a study of blood T cell repertoires in COVID-19. Measured with immunoSEQ multiplex PCR; TCRdb has only the in-frame clones, and not every one. The sample holds around 120,000 clones, 75% to 90% seen once. The sample was peripheral blood. The receptors were sampled from a woman older than 75 with acute or convalescent COVID-19.

This clone was seen only once. This chain links TRBV10-3 with TRBJ2-7; 8 bases line up with TRBD2. J was trimmed by 5 bases and V by 4 bases; bases with no gene match: 10. The CDR3 is made up of 15 amino acids. Germline-derived CDR1 and CDR2 are ENHRY and SYGVKD. CDR3 protein: CAISGLGLAIDEQYF. The DNA for the CDR3 is TGTGCCATCAGTGGGTTAGGACTAGCAATCGACGAGCAGTACTTC.

V and J are TRBV6-5 and TRBJ2-2; tentative D call: TRBD2 (6 bases). Trimming cost V 4 bases and J 4 bases, with 16 bases left between them. There are 16 residues in the CDR3. Germline V lookup: CDR1 MNHEY, CDR2 SVGAGI. CDR3 in DNA: TGTGCCAGCAGTTTGAAGGGAGGCTACGGCACCGGGGAGCTGTTTTTT. Translating gives CASSLKGGYGTGELFF.

The V and J genes are TRBV19 and TRBJ2-3; TRBD1 matches at 7 bases. Germline V gene data show CDR1 as LNHDA and CDR2 as SQIVND (reference sequence). With 8 bases clipped from V and 0 bases from J, the junction kept 8 bases outside the gene matches. The CDR3 is made up of 15 amino acids. The CDR3 nucleotides read TGTGCCAGTCGAGAGGGACAGTGGAGCACAGATACGCAGTATTTT. Translated: CASREGQWSTDTQYF.

The CDR3 bases are TGTGCCAGCAGCGAGGGAGGGACTAGCAATGAGCAGTTCTTC. This codes for CASSEGGTSNEQFF. V is TRBV9 and J is TRBJ2-1; 8 bases are a match to TRBD2. Germline-derived CDR1 and CDR2 are SGDLS and YYNGEE. After removal of 3 bases from V and 6 bases from J, the junction contained 5 bases not matched to a gene. The CDR3 length is 14 residues.

J is TRBJ1-2 and V is TRBV19; D unresolved. The V gene lost 4 bases and the J gene lost 2 bases, with 17 bases spanning the gap. This CDR3 has 16 residues. Per germline, CDR1 LNHDA and CDR2 SQIVND (reference sequence). CDR3 nucleotides: TGTGCCAGTAGTACCTCCTCGGGGTTTACCAACTATGGCTACACCTTC. This encodes CASSTSSGFTNYGYTF.

About this clone: An end of the junction differs from the germline gene, which may be a read error. This chain uses TRBV2 with TRBJ2-1; 10 bases are shared with TRBD2. The CDR3 has 15 amino acids. In germline, CDR1 is SNHLY, CDR2 FYNNEI. The CDR3 DNA sequence: TGTGCCAGCAGGGAAGACCCGGGACTAGCGAATGAGCAGTTCTTC. Amino acid sequence: CASREDPGLANEQFF.

The rearrangement links TRBV2 to TRBJ1-6, with a tentative D call TRBD1 (5 bases). Germline values: CDR1 SNHLY, CDR2 FYNNEI. Trimming removed 6 bases at V and 13 bases at J, with 22 bases between. This CDR3 has 15 residues. The CDR3 is CASSGGWTEPTPLHF. DNA for the CDR3: TGTGCCAGCAGCGGGGGTTGGACGGAGCCGACGCCCCTCCACTTT.

About this clone itself: The same CDR3 also results from other DNA sequences found in this sample. The chain couples TRBV5-1 to TRBJ2-3, with D maybe TRBD1 (5 bases). Germline V gene data show CDR1 as SGHRS and CDR2 as YFSETQ. The CDR3 sequence is 14 residues long. Trimming took off 1 base at V and 1 base at J, with 7 bases between the two ends. The CDR3 region has the DNA TGCGCCAGCAGCTTGCAGGGCGGCACAGATACGCAGTATTTT. It translates to CASSLQGGTDTQYF.

The rearrangement uses TRBV7-9 and TRBJ1-1, with 7 bases matching TRBD1. CDR3 length: 12 residues. V dropped 6 bases and J dropped 6; count of bases not matched to a gene: 4. CDR1 SEHNR and CDR2 FQNEAQ come from the germline V gene (reference sequence). In DNA form, the CDR3 reads TGTGCCAGCAGTTTAACAGGGGCTGAAGCTTTCTTT. Protein sequence: CASSLTGAEAFF.

The rearrangement joins TRBV2 to TRBJ1-5; D unresolved. The CDR3 sequence is 15 residues long. Deletions cut 2 bases from V and 2 bases from J, with 10 bases between. Germline V gives CDR1 SNHLY, CDR2 FYNNEI. The CDR3 loop reads CASSESSTGNQPQHF. The CDR3 DNA reads TGTGCCAGCAGTGAATCCTCCACGGGCAATCAGCCCCAGCATTTT.

The chain recombines TRBV7-3 with TRBJ2-2, with D possibly TRBD2 on 6 matching bases. The V end was cut by 8 bases, the J end by 4 bases, with 11 bases between. The CDR3 is 13 residues long. Germline-derived CDR1 and CDR2 are SGHTA and FQGTGA. The CDR3 coding sequence is TGTGCCAGCTCTAGCGATACCACCGGGGAGCTGTTTTTT. It yields the protein CASSSDTTGELFF.